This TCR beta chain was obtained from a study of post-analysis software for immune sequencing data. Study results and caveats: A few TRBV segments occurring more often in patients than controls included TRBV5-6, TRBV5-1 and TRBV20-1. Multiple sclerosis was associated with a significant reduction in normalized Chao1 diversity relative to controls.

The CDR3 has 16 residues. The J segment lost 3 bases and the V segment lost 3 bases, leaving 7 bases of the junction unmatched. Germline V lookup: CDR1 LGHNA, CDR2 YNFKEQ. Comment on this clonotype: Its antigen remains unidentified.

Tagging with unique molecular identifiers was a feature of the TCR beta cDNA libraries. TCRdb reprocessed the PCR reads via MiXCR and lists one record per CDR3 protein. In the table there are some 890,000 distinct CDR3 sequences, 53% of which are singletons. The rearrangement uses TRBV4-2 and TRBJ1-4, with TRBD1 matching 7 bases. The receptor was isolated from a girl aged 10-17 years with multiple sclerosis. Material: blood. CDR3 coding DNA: TGTGCCAGCAGCCAGGCCCCACAGGGGCCTAATGAAAAACTGTTTTTT. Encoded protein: CASSQAPQGPNEKLFF.